A single T cell receptor beta chain is shown here with its context. The CDR3 loop spans 13 amino acids. The V and J ends lost 6 bases and 3 bases, in that order; junction bases with no gene match: 5. Germline lookup yields CDR1 MNHEY and CDR2 SMNVEV (reference sequence). The sample is drawn from a study of beta chain features in type 1 diabetes. cDNA synthesis used the whole RNA isolate, giving expressed TCRB sequences. Sequencing used immunoSEQ multiplex PCR; TCRdb keeps in-frame clones, though not all of them. The table records 850,000 to 900,000 clones, 17% of them present only once. This clonotype was obtained from a woman between 18 and 29 years old in good health. V usage is TRBV27 and J usage is TRBJ2-7; 7 bases are a match to TRBD2. The sample taken for sequencing was naive CD4+ T cells from blood. CDR3 residues: CASRPSGGYEQYF. CDR3 nucleotides: TGTGCCAGCAGACCCTCGGGGGGCTACGAGCAGTACTTC.